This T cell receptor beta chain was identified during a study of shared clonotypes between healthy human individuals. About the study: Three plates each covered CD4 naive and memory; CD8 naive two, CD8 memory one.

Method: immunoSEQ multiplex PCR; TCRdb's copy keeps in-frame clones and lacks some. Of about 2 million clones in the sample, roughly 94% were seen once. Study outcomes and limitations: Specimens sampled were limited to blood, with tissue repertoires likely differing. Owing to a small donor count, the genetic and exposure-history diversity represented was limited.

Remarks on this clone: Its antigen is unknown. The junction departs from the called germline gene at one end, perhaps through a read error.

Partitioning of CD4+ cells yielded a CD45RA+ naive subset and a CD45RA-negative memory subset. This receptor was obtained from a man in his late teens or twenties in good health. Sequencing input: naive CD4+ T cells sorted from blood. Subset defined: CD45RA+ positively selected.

This chain's CDR3 is CASSPRGPEPQYF. The DNA for the CDR3 is TGTGCCAGCAGTCCCCGGGGCCCAGAGCCCCAGTACTTC. The V call is TRBV6-1, the J call TRBJ2-5, with D tentatively TRBD1 or TRBD2 (5 bases each). Germline loops: CDR1 MNHNS, CDR2 SASEGT. The CDR3 spans 13 residues.